The clone carrying this T cell receptor (beta chain) was seen only a few times. CDR3 length equals 15 residues. Germline CDR1 and CDR2: SGHAT and FQNNGV. The J segment lost 0 bases and the V segment lost 3 bases, leaving 5 bases of the junction unmatched. This entry belongs to a study of response to subunit inactivated influenza vaccine. TCRdb independently ran MiXCR on the RT-PCR reads; one entry per CDR3 protein. The table lists around 520,000 distinct CDR3 sequences, approximately 12% of them singletons, with more than 8.5% in the top ten. This sequence was found in a man aged 50 or older who received an inactivated influenza vaccine. This rearrangement joins TRBV11-2 to TRBJ2-7; TRBD2 matches 7 bases. The sample consisted of PBMCs from blood, taken on the day of vaccination. In nucleotides, the CDR3 is TGTGCCAGCAGCTTCGGTTGGGACTACTCCTACGAGCAGTACTTC. Translation gives CASSFGWDYSYEQYF.